Following are 27 T cell receptor beta chains from one sample sequenced in a study of T cell clonotyping in hematopoietic cell transplantation. Profiled with immunoSEQ multiplex PCR; TCRdb holds only in-frame clones, not every one. The data show tens of thousands of clones, with roughly 96% seen just once and approximately 1% held by the top ten. What was sequenced was peripheral blood mononuclear cells. The receptors were gathered from a man aged 25-40 years in good health. Some clones in this sample may be carry-over from other donors' samples.

The DNA of the CDR3 is TGCAGCGTTGAAGAGGTTTCGGGGCAGCCCCAGCATTTT. Translating gives CSVEEVSGQPQHF. The V and J genes are TRBV29-1 and TRBJ1-5; no definite D call. The ends were cut back, 0 bases at V and 7 bases at J, with 10 bases in the middle. The CDR3 covers 13 residues. Germline CDR1 is SQVTM and CDR2 is ANQGSEA.

The V call is TRBV29-1, the J call TRBJ1-1; perhaps TRBD1 as D (6 bases). CDR3 length equals 12 residues. Trimming shortened V by 6 bases and J by 8 bases, and 16 bases separated the two germline ends. Germline V gene lookup returns CDR1 SQVTM and CDR2 ANQGSEA. For the CDR3, the DNA is TGCAGCGTCAGGGGTGCCCGCTGGGAAGCTTTCTTT. As protein: CSVRGARWEAFF.

CDR3 sequence reads: CASSLSWNTEAFF. In nucleotides, the CDR3 is TGCGCCAGCAGTTTATCCTGGAACACTGAAGCTTTCTTT. The V and J genes are TRBV5-1 and TRBJ1-1; D is uncertain. Germline V gene lookup returns CDR1 SGHRS and CDR2 YFSETQ. This CDR3 region has 13 residues. V was trimmed by 5 bases and J by 1 base, leaving 9 bases between them. Supplemented by reference TRBV5-1 and TRBJ1-1, the full variable domain reads KAGVTQTPRYLIKTRGQQVTLSCSPISGHRSVSWYQQTPGQGLQFLFEYFSETQRNKGNFPGRFSGRQFSNSRSEMNVSTLELGDSALYLCASSLSWNTEAFFGQGTRLTVV.

The CDR3 loop reads CASSLEGMGTEAFF. CDR3 sequence (DNA): TGTGCCAGCAGCTTAGAAGGGATGGGGACTGAAGCTTTCTTT. V gene TRBV7-6 combines with J gene TRBJ1-1; D ambiguous. V gave up 1 base and J gave up 5 bases, with 11 bases separating them. CDR1 and CDR2 from the germline V gene are SGHVS and FNYEAQ. The CDR3 is 14 residues long.

This sequence joins TRBV11-1 and TRBJ1-1; tentatively, D is TRBD1 (6 bases). The CDR3 has 15 residues. The germline V gene encodes CDR1 SGHAT and CDR2 FQDESV (reference sequence). V lost 5 bases, J lost 6 bases, and 19 bases lay in between. The CDR3 region is CASSPRSGGLAEAFF. For the CDR3, the DNA is TGTGCCAGCAGCCCCCGCTCTGGGGGCCTCGCTGAAGCTTTCTTT.

The genes are TRBV9 and TRBJ1-1, with 7 bases aligning to TRBD1. V dropped 3 bases and J dropped 5; count of bases not matched to a gene: 10. This CDR3 has 15 amino acids. Germline CDR1 is SGDLS and CDR2 is YYNGEE. CDR3 loop: CASSARRQGGTEAFF. CDR3 nucleotide sequence: TGTGCCAGCAGCGCTCGTCGACAGGGAGGAACTGAAGCTTTCTTT.

The chain has TRBV10-2 and TRBJ1-2, with D tentatively TRBD1 (6 bases). Germline V gives CDR1 WSHSY, CDR2 SAAADI. V was pared by 9 bases and J by 1 base, with 12 bases between. CDR3 size: 13 residues. The CDR3 nucleotides read TGCGCCAGTCGCGAGGGGGGTAACTATGGCTACACCTTC. Protein sequence: CASREGGNYGYTF.

The chain joins TRBV27 to TRBJ1-2; D uncertain. Trimming shortened V by 4 bases and J by 0 bases, and 9 bases separated the two germline ends. The CDR3 consists of 14 residues. The germline gives CDR1 MNHEY, CDR2 SMNVEV (reference sequence). The CDR3 DNA follows: TGTGCCAGCAGTTCAATCTCTCCTAACTATGGCTACACCTTC. This sequence encodes CASSSISPNYGYTF.

The rearrangement links TRBV19 to TRBJ1-2; possibly TRBD1 for D (5 bases). The CDR3 has 14 amino acids. Germline values: CDR1 LNHDA, CDR2 SQIVND (reference sequence). V was shortened by 4 bases and J by 4 bases, with 13 bases between the two germline ends. The CDR3 reads CASSNLGPGYGYTF. Written as DNA, the CDR3 is TGTGCCAGTAGTAACTTGGGGCCGGGCTATGGCTACACCTTC.

The rearrangement links TRBV29-1 to TRBJ1-1; no clear D gene. The CDR3 is 14 residues long. V dropped 4 bases and J dropped 2 bases, with 14 bases sitting between them. The germline V gene encodes CDR1 SQVTM and CDR2 ANQGSEA. The CDR3 protein is CSVGASGLNTEAFF. As DNA, the CDR3 is TGCAGCGTTGGAGCGTCGGGCTTAAACACTGAAGCTTTCTTT. The whole variable domain, filled in from reference TRBV29-1 and TRBJ1-1, reads SAVISQKPSRDICQRGTSLTIQCQVDSQVTMMFWYRQQPGQSLTLIATANQGSEATYESGFVIDKFPISRPNLTFSTLTVSNMSPEDSSIYLCSVGASGLNTEAFFGQGTRLTVV.

The J gene is TRBJ2-5, the V gene TRBV7-8, with TRBD1 identical over 7 bases. Losses at the gene ends were 7 bases for V and 4 bases for J; bases not matched to a gene: 9. CDR3 length: 14 amino acids. Germline V gives CDR1 SGHVS, CDR2 FQNEAQ. The CDR3 DNA reads TGTGCCAGCACCCTACGGGCAGGGGGAGAGACCCAGTACTTC. This sequence encodes CASTLRAGGETQYF.

The chain is built from TRBV19 and TRBJ1-2, with D uncertain. Trimming pared 0 bases from V and 7 bases from J, leaving 9 bases between. CDR1 and CDR2 from the germline V gene are LNHDA and SQIVND (reference sequence). The CDR3 runs 13 residues. The CDR3 is CASSIDPLGGYTF. CDR3 DNA: TGTGCCAGTAGTATAGATCCGCTCGGTGGCTACACCTTC. The variable domain in full, completed from reference TRBV19 and TRBJ1-2, reads DGGITQSPKYLFRKEGQNVTLSCEQNLNHDAMYWYRQDPGQGLRLIYYSQIVNDFQKGDIAEGYSVSREKKESFPLTVTSAQKNPTAFYLCASSIDPLGGYTFGSGTRLTVV.

The chain recombines TRBV29-1 with TRBJ1-5, with 10 bases that match TRBD1. Germline trimming cut 7 bases from V and 4 bases from J; bases unmatched to any gene: 10. This CDR3 contains 15 residues. Germline loops: CDR1 SQVTM, CDR2 ANQGSEA. In DNA form, the CDR3 reads TGCAGCGCCGGGGAGGGACAGGGGTCGAATCAGCCCCAGCATTTT. Translation: CSAGEGQGSNQPQHF.

The chain uses TRBV9 and TRBJ1-6, with 9 bases identical to TRBD1. The ends lost 3 bases at V and 10 bases at J; junction bases unmatched: 8. The germline CDR1 and CDR2 sequences are SGDLS and YYNGEE. This CDR3 spans 15 amino acids. This CDR3 is CASSEGTGRQSPLHF. CDR3 DNA sequence: TGTGCCAGCAGCGAAGGGACAGGGAGGCAATCACCCCTCCACTTT. Full variable domain (missing parts from reference TRBV9 and TRBJ1-6): DSGVTQTPKHLITATGQRVTLRCSPRSGDLSVYWYQQSLDQGLQFLIQYYNGEERAKGNILERFSAQQFPDLHSELNLSSLELGDSALYFCASSEGTGRQSPLHFGNGTRLTVT.

This chain links TRBV9 with TRBJ1-2; D is possibly TRBD1 (6 bases). V lost 0 bases and J 4 bases, leaving 16 bases between the germline ends. Germline values: CDR1 SGDLS, CDR2 YYNGEE. The length of the CDR3 is 16 residues. This chain's CDR3 is CASSVDPRDTAYGYTF. The DNA for the CDR3 is TGTGCCAGCAGCGTAGATCCGAGGGACACGGCCTATGGCTACACCTTC.

The chain joins TRBV28 to TRBJ2-7, with D tentatively TRBD1 (8 bases). V lost 3 bases and J 5 bases, leaving 17 bases between the germline ends. Germline V gene lookup returns CDR1 MDHEN and CDR2 SYDVKM. The CDR3 totals 15 residues. The CDR3: CASSLGATGGDEQYF. The CDR3 DNA is TGTGCCAGCAGTTTGGGGGCTACAGGGGGGGACGAGCAGTACTTC. Full variable domain (missing parts from reference TRBV28 and TRBJ2-7): DVKVTQSSRYLVKRTGEKVFLECVQDMDHENMFWYRQDPGLGLRLIYFSYDVKMKEKGDIPEGYSVSREKKERFSLILESASTNQTSMYLCASSLGATGGDEQYFGPGTRLTVT.

The V call is TRBV7-9, the J call TRBJ2-4, with D unclear. Trimming shortened V by 0 bases and J by 3 bases, and 9 bases separated the two germline ends. CDR1 SEHNR and CDR2 FQNEAQ come from the germline V gene (reference sequence). CDR3 length equals 15 residues. The CDR3: CASSLAGLGKNIQYF. The CDR3 DNA is TGTGCCAGCAGCTTAGCGGGGTTGGGCAAAAACATTCAGTACTTC.

The rearrangement uses TRBV7-9 and TRBJ2-2, with D perhaps given as TRBD1 or TRBD2 (6 bases each). The length of the CDR3 is 15 residues. Germline V gives CDR1 SEHNR, CDR2 FQNEAQ (reference sequence). Deletions cut 3 bases from V and 4 bases from J, with 12 bases between. CDR3 amino acids: CASSFSRGGTGELFF. In DNA, the CDR3 is TGTGCCAGCAGCTTTTCCAGGGGAGGCACCGGGGAGCTGTTTTTT.

The chain links TRBV11-2 to TRBJ1-1; TRBD1 might be the D (5 bases). The V gene lost 8 bases and the J gene lost 9 bases, with 19 bases spanning the gap. The CDR3 contains 13 residues. Germline-derived CDR1 and CDR2 are SGHAT and FQNNGV. CDR3 in amino acids: CASGPVGAGKAFF. The CDR3 nucleotides read TGTGCCAGCGGGCCCGTAGGGGCGGGGAAAGCTTTCTTT.

This chain connects TRBV11-3 to TRBJ1-1; 8 bases match TRBD1. This CDR3 comprises 16 residues. CDR1 and CDR2 from the germline V gene are SGHNT and YENEEA. The junction had 19 bases not matched to a gene; V was cut back by 5 bases and J by 11 bases. CDR3 DNA sequence: TGTGCCAGCAGCGGGCCGGACAGGGAAGGGAAAAATGAGGCTTTCTTT. It translates to CASSGPDREGKNEAFF.

This chain joins TRBV9 and TRBJ2-4; 8 nucleotides align to TRBD2. The V gene's germline CDR1 is SGDLS and CDR2 YYNGEE. The CDR3 runs 17 residues. V gave up 1 base and J gave up 0 bases; unmatched junction bases: 6. The CDR3 spells CASSVSSGSVAKNIQYF. The CDR3 DNA follows: TGTGCCAGCAGCGTATCCAGCGGGAGTGTAGCCAAAAACATTCAGTACTTC. Using reference TRBV9 and TRBJ2-4 for the parts outside the CDR3, the full variable domain is DSGVTQTPKHLITATGQRVTLRCSPRSGDLSVYWYQQSLDQGLQFLIQYYNGEERAKGNILERFSAQQFPDLHSELNLSSLELGDSALYFCASSVSSGSVAKNIQYFGAGTRLSVL.

The DNA for the CDR3 is TGCGCCAGCAGCCAAGATGTGGGGGGGGGCGAGCAGTACTTC. It encodes CASSQDVGGGEQYF. The V gene is TRBV4-3, the J gene TRBJ2-7, with 7 bases fitting TRBD2. V lost 0 bases and J lost 6; bases outside the gene matches: 5. Germline values: CDR1 LGHNA, CDR2 YSLEER. This CDR3 is 14 amino acids long.

The chain recombines TRBV19 with TRBJ2-7, with D maybe TRBD2 (5 bases). CDR3 size: 13 residues. From germline, CDR1 is LNHDA and CDR2 SQIVND (reference sequence). V was trimmed by 8 bases and J by 1 base, leaving 12 bases between them. CDR3 loop: CASSREKSYEQYF. In DNA form, the CDR3 reads TGTGCCAGTTCCCGGGAAAAATCCTACGAGCAGTACTTC.

The rearrangement uses TRBV4-2 and TRBJ2-4; D is possibly TRBD1 (6 bases). Trimming took 0 bases from V and 7 from J, leaving 10 bases between them. This CDR3 has 14 residues. Germline V gene sequence: CDR1 LGHNA, CDR2 YNFKEQ. The CDR3 reads CASSQDRDTNIQYF. The CDR3 DNA reads as TGTGCCAGCAGCCAAGATCGGGACACGAACATTCAGTACTTC.

This clone was seen a single time. The rearrangement links TRBV11-3 to TRBJ2-7; D might be TRBD2 (5 bases). Deletions cut 1 base from V and 1 base from J, with 14 bases between. The germline V gene encodes CDR1 SGHNT and CDR2 YENEEA. There are 16 residues in the CDR3. The CDR3 region has the DNA TGTGCCAGCAGCTTAGTGGGAGCTACGGGATCCTACGAGCAGTACTTC. Its protein product is CASSLVGATGSYEQYF.

V and J are TRBV5-1 and TRBJ1-1; no firm D call. The CDR3 length is 14 residues. Germline values: CDR1 SGHRS, CDR2 YFSETQ. Deletions cut 0 bases from V and 2 bases from J, with 8 bases between. The CDR3 DNA sequence: TGCGCCAGCAGCTTGGATAGTGGTAACACTGAAGCTTTCTTT. This encodes CASSLDSGNTEAFF.

The rearrangement uses TRBV10-3 and TRBJ1-1; D remains unclear. The V gene's germline CDR1 is ENHRY and CDR2 SYGVKD. The CDR3 has 13 residues. V lost 4 bases to trimming and J lost 1 base, with 7 bases between them. The CDR3 DNA sequence: TGTGCCATCAGTGTAGCGACGAACACTGAAGCTTTCTTT. Translated: CAISVATNTEAFF.